This entry concerns a single T cell receptor beta chain. Its antigen target is currently unknown. No base quality values were provided; no much bigger clone lies one nucleotide off. Systemically healthy Caucasian individuals from Russia, around 39 in total and aged about 6 to 95 years, were included as donors. Each donor gave approximately 9.3 milliliters of peripheral blood, collected into EDTA-treated Vacutainer tubes. PBMCs were isolated by Ficoll-Paque density-gradient centrifugation, with at least 6 million obtained per sample. Total RNA was extracted from PBMCs with Trizol reagent, with at least 6 micrograms obtained per sample. Naive CD45RAhigh/CD27high T cell percentages were measured by flow cytometry on a PBMC aliquot from every donor. Libraries were made using 5' RACE. Data came from an Illumina HiSeq 2500. A second PCR of roughly 6 to 11 cycles was performed with a sample-barcoded 5' primer and a J-beta primer mix. A template-switch 5' adaptor carrying 12 random nucleotides introduced a unique molecular identifier onto each TCR beta cDNA molecule. Each sample yielded at least 3 million CDR3-containing paired-end reads. The Mint cDNA synthesis kit, primed by a TRBC-specific oligonucleotide, was used to synthesize first-strand cDNA from all RNA. All cDNA was treated with uracil-DNA glycosylase and then went through a first 18-cycle PCR with the universal primers M1SS and BC2_uni_R. The original pipeline was this. For normalization, 1 million high-quality reads, each with a distinct molecular identifier, were randomly selected from each sample. Instead of being binned into consensus sequences, reads with shared molecular identifiers were discarded. MiTCR, with a Q25 quality threshold and the strictest error-elimination algorithm, was used for CDR3 identification, clonotype clustering and error correction. A nonparametric unseen species model with Euler transformation was used to estimate a lower bound on total TCR beta diversity. Using fastp trimming at Q25 and MiXCR clonotype assembly, TCRdb reanalyzed the public sequencing data and kept in-frame beta chains. Identical CDR3 protein sequences are pooled into one entry, listed with their most common genes and DNA. The authors' filters were not applied to this entry. The sample table shows around 1.1 million distinct CDR3 sequences, and around two fifths are seen once. The ten largest clonotypes hold about an eighth of the sample.

The data stem from a study of blood T cells in healthy people across ages (dated by TCRdb to the mid-2010s). About the investigation overall: In model experiments, template switching captured about one uniquely barcoded TCR beta cDNA molecule for every two T cells. Donors of different ages were randomly distributed across sequencing lanes to avoid experimental bias. Donors were grouped into four age groups: young (average approximately 16 years), middle-aged (roughly 38), aged (around 60) and long-lived (less than 85). Using the same blood draw, the study looked at two additional independent replicas of 1 million unique cDNA reads for two donors, one aged 18 to 30 and the other aged 80 or older. Using deep sequencing normalized with unique cDNA molecular identifiers, the study measured how TCR beta repertoire diversity changes with age. The paper's findings and limits, for the study overall: The CMV infection status of donors was not known, potentially confounding age-related changes in expanded clonotypes. As age increased, observed TCR beta diversity per million T cells dropped in a roughly linear way, and a significant reduction was already evident by age roughly 36. Compared with the aged group, the long-lived group had more naive CD4+ T cells, fewer expanded clones and increased TCR diversity, a pattern suggesting age selection. Since profiling was done on bulk unsorted PBMCs, naive and antigen-experienced compartments could not be conclusively compared. A strong correlation was found between observed TCR beta diversity and the percentage of naive T cells measured by flow cytometry. Estimates of total diversity based on one million sequenced T cells were regarded as lower bounds and as underestimates.

The sequence derives from a man aged 18 to 29 in good health. The sequenced sample was blood.

The nucleotides are TGCAGTGCTGGGACCTACAGGGGCGAAAACTACAATGAGCAGTACTTC. Translated, it reads CSAGTYRGENYNEQYF. The chain employs TRBV20-1 and TRBJ2-5, and TRBD1 aligns with 7 junction nucleotides. Inclusive of the bounding cysteine and phenylalanine, the CDR3 is 16 residues long. Only the CDR3 DNA is retained, 48 bases long and in frame from the first base. The germline V gene (reference sequence) sets CDR1 to DFQATT and CDR2 to SNEGSKA. Relative to germline, V is missing 5 bases and J is missing 11 bases, with 23 bases of the junction outside any gene match.